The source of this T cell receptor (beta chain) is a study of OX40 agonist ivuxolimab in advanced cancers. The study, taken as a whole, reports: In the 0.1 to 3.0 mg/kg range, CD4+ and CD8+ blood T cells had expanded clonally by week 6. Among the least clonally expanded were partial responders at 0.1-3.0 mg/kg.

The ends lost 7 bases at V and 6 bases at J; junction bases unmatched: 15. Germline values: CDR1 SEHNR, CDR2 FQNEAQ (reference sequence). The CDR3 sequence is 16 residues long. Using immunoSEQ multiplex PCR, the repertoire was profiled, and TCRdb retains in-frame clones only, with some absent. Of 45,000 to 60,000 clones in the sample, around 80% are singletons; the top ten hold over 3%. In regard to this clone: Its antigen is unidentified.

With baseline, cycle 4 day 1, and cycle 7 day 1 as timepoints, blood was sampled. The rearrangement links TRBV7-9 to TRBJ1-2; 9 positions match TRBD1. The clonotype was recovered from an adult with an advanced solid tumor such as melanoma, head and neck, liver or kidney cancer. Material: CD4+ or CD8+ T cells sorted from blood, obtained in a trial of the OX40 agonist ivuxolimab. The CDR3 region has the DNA TGTGCCAGCACCACGAGCCAGAGGGGACAGGGACATGGCTACACCTTC. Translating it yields CASTTSQRGQGHGYTF. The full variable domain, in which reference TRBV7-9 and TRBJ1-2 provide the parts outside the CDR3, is DTGVSQNPRHKITKRGQNVTFRCDPISEHNRLYWYRQTLGQGPEFLTYFQNEAQLEKSRLLSDRFSAERPKGSFSTLEIQRTEQGDSAMYLCASTTSQRGQGHGYTFGSGTRLTVV.